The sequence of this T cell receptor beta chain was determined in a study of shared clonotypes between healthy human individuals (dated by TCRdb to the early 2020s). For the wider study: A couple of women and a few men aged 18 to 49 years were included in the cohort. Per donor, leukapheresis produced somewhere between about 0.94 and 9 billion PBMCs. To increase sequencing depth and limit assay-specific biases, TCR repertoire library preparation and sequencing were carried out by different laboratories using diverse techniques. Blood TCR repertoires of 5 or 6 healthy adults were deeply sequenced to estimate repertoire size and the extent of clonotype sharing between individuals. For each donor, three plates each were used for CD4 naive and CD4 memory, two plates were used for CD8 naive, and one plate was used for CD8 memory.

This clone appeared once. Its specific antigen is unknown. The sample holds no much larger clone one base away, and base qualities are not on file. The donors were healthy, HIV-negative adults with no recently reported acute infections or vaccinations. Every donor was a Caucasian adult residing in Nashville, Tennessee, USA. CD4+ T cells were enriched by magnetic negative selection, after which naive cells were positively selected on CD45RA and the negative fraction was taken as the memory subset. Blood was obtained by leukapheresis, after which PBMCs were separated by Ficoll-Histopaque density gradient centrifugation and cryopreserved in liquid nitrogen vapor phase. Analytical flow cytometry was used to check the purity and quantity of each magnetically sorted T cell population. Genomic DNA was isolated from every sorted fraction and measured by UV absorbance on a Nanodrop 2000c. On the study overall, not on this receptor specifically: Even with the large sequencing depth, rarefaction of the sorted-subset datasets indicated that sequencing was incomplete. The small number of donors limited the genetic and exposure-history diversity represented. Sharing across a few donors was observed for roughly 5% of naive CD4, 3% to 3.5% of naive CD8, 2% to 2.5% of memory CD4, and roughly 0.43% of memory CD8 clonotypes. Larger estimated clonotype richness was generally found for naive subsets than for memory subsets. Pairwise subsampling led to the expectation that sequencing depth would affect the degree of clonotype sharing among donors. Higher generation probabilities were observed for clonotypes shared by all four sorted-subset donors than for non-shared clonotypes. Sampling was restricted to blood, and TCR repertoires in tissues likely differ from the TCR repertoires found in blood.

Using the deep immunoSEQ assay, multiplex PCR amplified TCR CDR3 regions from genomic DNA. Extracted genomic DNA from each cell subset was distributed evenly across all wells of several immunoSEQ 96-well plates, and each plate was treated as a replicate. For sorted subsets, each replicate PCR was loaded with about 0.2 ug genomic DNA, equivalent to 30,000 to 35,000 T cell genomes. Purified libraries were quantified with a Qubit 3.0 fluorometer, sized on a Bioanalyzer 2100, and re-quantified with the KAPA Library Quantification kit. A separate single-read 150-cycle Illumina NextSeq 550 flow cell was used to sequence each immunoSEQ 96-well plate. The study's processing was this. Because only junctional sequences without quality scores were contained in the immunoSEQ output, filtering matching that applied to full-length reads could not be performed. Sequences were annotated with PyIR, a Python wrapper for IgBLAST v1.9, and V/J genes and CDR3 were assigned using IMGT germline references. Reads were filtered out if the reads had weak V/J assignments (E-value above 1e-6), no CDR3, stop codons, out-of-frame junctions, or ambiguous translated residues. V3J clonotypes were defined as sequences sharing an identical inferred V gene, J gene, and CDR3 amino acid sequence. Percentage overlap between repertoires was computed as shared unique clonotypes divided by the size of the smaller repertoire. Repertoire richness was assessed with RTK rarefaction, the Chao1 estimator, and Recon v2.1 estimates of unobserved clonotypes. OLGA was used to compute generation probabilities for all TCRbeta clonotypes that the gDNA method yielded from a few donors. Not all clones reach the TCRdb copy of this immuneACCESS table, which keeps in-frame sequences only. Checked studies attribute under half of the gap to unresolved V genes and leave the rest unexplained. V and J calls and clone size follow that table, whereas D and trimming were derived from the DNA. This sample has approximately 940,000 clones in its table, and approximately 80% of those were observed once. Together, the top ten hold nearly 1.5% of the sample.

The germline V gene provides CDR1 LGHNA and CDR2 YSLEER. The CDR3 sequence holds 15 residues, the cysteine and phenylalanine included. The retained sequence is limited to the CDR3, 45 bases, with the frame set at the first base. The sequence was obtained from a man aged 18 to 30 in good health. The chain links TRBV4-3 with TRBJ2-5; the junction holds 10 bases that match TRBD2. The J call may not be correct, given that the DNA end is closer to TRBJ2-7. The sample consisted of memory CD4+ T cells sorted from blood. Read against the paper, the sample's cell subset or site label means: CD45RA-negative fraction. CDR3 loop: CASSQDRLAGYEQYF. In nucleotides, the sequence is TGCGCCAGCAGCCAAGATAGACTAGCGGGCTACGAGCAGTACTTC.